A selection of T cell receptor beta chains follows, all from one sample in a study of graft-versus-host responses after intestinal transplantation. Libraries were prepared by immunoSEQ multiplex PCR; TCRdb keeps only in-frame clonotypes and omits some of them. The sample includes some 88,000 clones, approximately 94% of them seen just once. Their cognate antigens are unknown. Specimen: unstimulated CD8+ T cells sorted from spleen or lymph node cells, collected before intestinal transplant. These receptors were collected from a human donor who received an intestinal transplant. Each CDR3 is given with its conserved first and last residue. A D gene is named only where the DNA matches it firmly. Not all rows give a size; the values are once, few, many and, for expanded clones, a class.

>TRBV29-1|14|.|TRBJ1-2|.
CSVDFWEGDYGYTF
TGCAGCGTTGATTTTTGGGAGGGTGACTATGGCTACACCTTC
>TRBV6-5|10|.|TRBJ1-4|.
CAQGWEKLFF
TGTGCCCAGGGGTGGGAAAAACTGTTTTTT
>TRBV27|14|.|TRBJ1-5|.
CASSSQGPHQPQHF
TGTGCCAGCAGTTCACAGGGACCCCATCAGCCCCAGCATTTT
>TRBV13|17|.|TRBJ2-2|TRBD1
CATFPLTGGGNTGELFF
TGTGCCACCTTTCCCCTTACAGGGGGCGGGAACACCGGGGAGCTGTTTTTT
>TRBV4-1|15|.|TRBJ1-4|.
CASSQDLPGNEKLFF
TGCGCCAGCAGCCAAGATTTGCCAGGGAATGAAAAACTGTTTTTT
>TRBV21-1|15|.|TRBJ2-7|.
CASSIRDRVSYEQYF
TGTGCCAGCAGCATACGGGACAGGGTCTCCTACGAGCAGTACTTC
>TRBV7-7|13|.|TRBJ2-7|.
CASSPDPGDEQYF
TGTGCCAGCAGCCCGGACCCGGGGGACGAGCAGTACTTC
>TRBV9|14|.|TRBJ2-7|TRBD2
CASSVASGVYEQYF
TGTGCCAGCAGCGTAGCGAGCGGGGTCTACGAGCAGTACTTC
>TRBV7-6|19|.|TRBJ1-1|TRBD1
CASSLRKGETGEEDTEAFF
TGTGCCAGCAGCTTAAGGAAGGGGGAGACAGGGGAAGAGGACACTGAAGCTTTCTTT
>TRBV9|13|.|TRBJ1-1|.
CASSVNSGTEAFF
TGTGCCAGCAGCGTAAACTCGGGGACTGAAGCTTTCTTT
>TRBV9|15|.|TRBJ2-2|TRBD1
CASSVGGQGTGELFF
TGTGCCAGCAGCGTAGGGGGACAGGGCACCGGGGAGCTGTTTTTT
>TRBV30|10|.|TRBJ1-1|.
CAWIELEAFF
TGTGCCTGGATTGAGCTTGAAGCTTTCTTT
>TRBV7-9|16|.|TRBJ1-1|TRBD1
CASSLGWGQGTGEAFF
TGTGCCAGCAGCTTAGGTTGGGGACAGGGAACTGGTGAAGCTTTCTTT
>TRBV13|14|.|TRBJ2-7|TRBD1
CASSLQGGAYEQYF
TGTGCCAGCAGTCTACAGGGGGGAGCCTACGAGCAGTACTTC
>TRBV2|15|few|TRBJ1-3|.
CASLGGASSGNTIYF
TGTGCCAGCCTTGGGGGGGCTTCCTCTGGAAACACCATATATTTT
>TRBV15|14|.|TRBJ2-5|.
CATSTDSPIETQYF
TGTGCCACCAGCACCGACAGCCCCATAGAGACCCAGTACTTC
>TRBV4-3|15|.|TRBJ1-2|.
CASSQEVLAGDGYTF
TGCGCCAGCAGCCAAGAGGTTTTGGCAGGTGATGGCTACACCTTC
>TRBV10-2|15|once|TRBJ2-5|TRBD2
CASSEPAGVQETQYF
TGCGCCAGCAGTGAGCCGGCGGGGGTCCAAGAGACCCAGTACTTC
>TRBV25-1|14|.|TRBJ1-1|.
CASSAQGGSTEAFF
TGTGCCAGCAGTGCCCAGGGTGGAAGCACTGAAGCTTTCTTT
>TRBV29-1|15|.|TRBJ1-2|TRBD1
CSVVEGAGGNYGYTF
TGCAGCGTTGTAGAGGGGGCAGGGGGTAACTATGGCTACACCTTC
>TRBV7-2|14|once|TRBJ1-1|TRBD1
CASSSGQGNTEAFF
TGTGCCAGCAGCTCAGGACAGGGAAACACTGAAGCTTTCTTT
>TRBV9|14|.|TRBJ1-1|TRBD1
CASSVEETGVEAFF
TGTGCCAGCAGCGTAGAGGAGACAGGGGTTGAAGCTTTCTTT
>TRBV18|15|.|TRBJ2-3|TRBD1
CASSLGTGRTDTQYF
TGTGCCAGCTCACTCGGGACAGGGCGCACAGATACGCAGTATTTT
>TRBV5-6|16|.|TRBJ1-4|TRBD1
CASSYLQGAANEKLFF
TGTGCCAGCAGCTATCTACAGGGGGCGGCTAATGAAAAACTGTTTTTT
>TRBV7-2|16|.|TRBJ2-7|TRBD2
CASSSPQGLGTYEQYF
TGTGCCAGCAGCTCTCCTCAGGGACTAGGAACCTACGAGCAGTACTTC
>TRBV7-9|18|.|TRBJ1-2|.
CASSLAQGRRAPNYGYTF
TGTGCCAGCAGCTTAGCCCAGGGGAGACGAGCCCCTAACTATGGCTACACCTTC
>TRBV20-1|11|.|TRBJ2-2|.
CSARGLGELFF
TGCAGTGCTAGAGGTCTCGGGGAGCTGTTTTTT
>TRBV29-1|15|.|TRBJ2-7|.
CSVERSGGGTYEQYF
TGCAGCGTTGAAAGGTCCGGGGGTGGGACCTACGAGCAGTACTTC
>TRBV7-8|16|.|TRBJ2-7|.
CASSLVVQALGREQYF
TGTGCCAGCAGCTTAGTCGTCCAGGCTTTGGGGAGGGAGCAGTACTTC
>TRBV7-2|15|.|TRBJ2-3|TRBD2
CASSSRGAPTDTQYF
TGTGCCAGCAGCTCGCGGGGGGCCCCCACAGATACGCAGTATTTT
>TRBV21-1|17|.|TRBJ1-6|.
CASSRDVGQGHNSPLHF
TGTGCCAGCAGCAGGGACGTTGGACAGGGACATAATTCACCCCTCCACTTT
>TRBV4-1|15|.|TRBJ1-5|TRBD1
CASSLGQGRNQPQHF
TGCGCCAGCAGCCTCGGACAGGGCCGCAATCAGCCCCAGCATTTT
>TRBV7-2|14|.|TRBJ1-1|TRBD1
CASSYRDRDYEAFF
TGTGCCAGCAGCTACCGGGACAGGGACTATGAAGCTTTCTTT
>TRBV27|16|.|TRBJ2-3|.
CASSLSAGAYTDTQYF
TGTGCCAGCAGTTTATCTGCGGGGGCCTACACAGATACGCAGTATTTT
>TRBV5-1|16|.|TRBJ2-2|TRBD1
CASSLGTGADTGELFF
TGCGCCAGCAGCCTGGGGACAGGGGCGGACACCGGGGAGCTGTTTTTT
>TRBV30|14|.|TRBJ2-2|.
CATQGVSNTGELFF
TGTGCCACCCAGGGTGTTTCGAACACCGGGGAGCTGTTTTTT
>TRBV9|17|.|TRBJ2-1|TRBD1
CASSARTGGGSYNEQFF
TGTGCCAGCAGCGCCCGGACAGGGGGGGGCTCCTACAATGAGCAGTTCTTC
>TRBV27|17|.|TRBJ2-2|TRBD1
CASSLYPTGGNTGELFF
TGTGCCAGCAGTTTATACCCCACAGGGGGGAACACCGGGGAGCTGTTTTTT
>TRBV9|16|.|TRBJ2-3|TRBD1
CASSAQGATGTDTQYF
TGTGCCAGCAGCGCGCAGGGGGCTACGGGAACAGATACGCAGTATTTT
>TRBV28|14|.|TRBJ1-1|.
CASSLLQQNTEAFF
TGTGCCAGCAGTTTATTACAGCAGAACACTGAAGCTTTCTTT
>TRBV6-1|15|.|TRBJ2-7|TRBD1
CASSRPGQGTYEQYF
TGTGCCAGCAGTAGACCGGGACAGGGCACCTACGAGCAGTACTTC
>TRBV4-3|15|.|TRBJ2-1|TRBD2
CASSQDTSGGYEQFF
TGCGCCAGCAGCCAAGATACTAGCGGGGGGTATGAGCAGTTCTTC
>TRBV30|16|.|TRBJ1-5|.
CAWSPRQALSNQPQHF
TGTGCCTGGAGTCCCCGACAGGCGCTTAGCAATCAGCCCCAGCATTTT
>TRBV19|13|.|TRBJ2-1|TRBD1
CATLGQGGNEQFF
TGTGCCACCCTAGGACAGGGGGGCAATGAGCAGTTCTTC
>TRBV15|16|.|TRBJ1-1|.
CATSFPDSAYNLEAFF
TGTGCCACCAGCTTTCCGGACAGCGCTTACAATCTCGAAGCTTTCTTT
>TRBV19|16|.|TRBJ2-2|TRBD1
CASTPWLGGNTGELFF
TGTGCCAGTACCCCGTGGTTAGGGGGCAACACCGGGGAGCTGTTTTTT
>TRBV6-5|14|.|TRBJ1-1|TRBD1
CASSYETGYTEAFF
TGTGCCAGCAGTTACGAGACAGGGTACACTGAAGCTTTCTTT
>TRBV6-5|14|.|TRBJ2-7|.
CASSLLPTGYEQYF
TGTGCCAGCAGTCTATTACCGACAGGCTACGAGCAGTACTTC
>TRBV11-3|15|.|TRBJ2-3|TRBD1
CASSYRGPGEDTQYF
TGTGCCAGCAGCTACAGGGGGCCTGGAGAAGATACGCAGTATTTT
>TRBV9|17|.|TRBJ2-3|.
CASSVEKGLMYTDTQYF
TGTGCCAGCAGCGTAGAAAAGGGGCTCATGTACACAGATACGCAGTATTTT
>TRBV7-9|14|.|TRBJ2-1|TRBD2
CASSSSTSGEGGFF
TGTGCCAGCAGCTCATCGACTAGCGGTGAGGGAGGGTTCTTC